The 26 T cell receptor beta chains below all came from one sample that was sequenced in a study of identical twins. MiXCR was run by TCRdb on the 5' RACE reads, yielding one entry per CDR3 protein. Among 1.5 million to 2 million distinct CDR3 sequences, around a third were seen once, and the ten largest hold about 0.25%. Sequenced sample: cord blood. The receptors shown here come from a newborn girl in good health.

This clonotype was observed a handful of times. The CDR3 nucleotides read TGCAGTGCTAAAAACAGGGGTCCCATCTCTGGGGCCAACGTCCTGACTTTC. Translation: CSAKNRGPISGANVLTF. The chain links TRBV20-1 to TRBJ2-6, with TRBD1 matching over 7 bases. The ends lost 4 bases at V and 0 bases at J; junction bases unmatched: 9. The CDR3 runs 17 residues. Germline V CDR1 and CDR2: DFQATT, SNEGSKA (reference sequence).

The chain uses TRBV3-1 and TRBJ2-7, with D perhaps assigned TRBD1 or TRBD2 (5 bases each). Germline CDR1 reads LGHDT; CDR2 reads YNNKEL (reference sequence). The CDR3 totals 14 residues. V was trimmed by 3 bases and J by 0 bases, leaving 9 bases between them. CDR3 coding DNA: TGTGCCAGCAGCCAGGGGGTCTACTCCTACGAGCAGTACTTC. Protein sequence: CASSQGVYSYEQYF.

This clonotype was seen more than once but under ten times. This chain uses TRBV21-1 with TRBJ1-2. TRBV21-1 is a pseudogene. The CDR3 extends over 16 amino acids. In DNA, the CDR3 is TGTGCCAGCAGCAGTGGGTGTGGGAAGTACGGCTATGGCTACACCTTC. Protein sequence: CASSSGCGKYGYGYTF.

V is TRBV4-1 and J is TRBJ2-1; no clear D. The CDR3 sequence is 15 residues long. Germline CDR1 is MGHRA and CDR2 is YSYEKL. V lost 3 bases and J 2 bases, leaving 11 bases between the germline ends. The CDR3 spells CASSQSYLTYNEQFF. The CDR3 coding sequence is TGCGCCAGCAGCCAGTCGTACTTAACCTACAATGAGCAGTTCTTC.

The J gene is TRBJ1-3, the V gene TRBV6-5, with D uncertain. In germline, CDR1 is MNHEY, CDR2 SVGAGI. CDR3 length: 14 amino acids. V was clipped by 0 bases and J by 0 bases, with 3 bases between them. CDR3 sequence reads: CASSYSPSGNTIYF. DNA of the CDR3: TGTGCCAGCAGTTACTCGCCCTCTGGAAACACCATATATTTT.

This chain joins TRBV10-3 and TRBJ2-5; TRBD1 matches at 7 bases. The CDR3 covers 14 residues. The germline CDR1 and CDR2 sequences are ENHRY and SYGVKD. The junction had 8 bases not matched to a gene; V was cut back by 6 bases and J by 4 bases. The CDR3 nucleotides are TGTGCCATCAGAACTGAGGGGGCGGGAGAGACCCAGTACTTC. This translates into CAIRTEGAGETQYF.

This clonotype was recorded at least ten times. The CDR3: CSASPNYEQYF. The CDR3 DNA sequence: TGCAGTGCTAGCCCAAATTACGAGCAGTACTTC. The chain combines TRBV20-1 with TRBJ2-7; D is ambiguous. Between the trimmed V and J ends, which lost 3 bases and 4 bases, there was a span of 7 bases. Germline CDR1 and CDR2: DFQATT and SNEGSKA (reference sequence). The CDR3 sequence is 11 residues long.

The sample holds many counts of this clonotype. The chain recombines TRBV29-1 with TRBJ2-1, with 8 nucleotides matching TRBD1. The CDR3 is 14 amino acids. Germline V gene lookup returns CDR1 SQVTM and CDR2 ANQGSEA. J gave up 0 bases and V 5 bases, and 3 bases lay outside the gene matches. CDR3 sequence: CSVRTGPSYNEQFF. The CDR3 nucleotides are TGCAGCGTTCGGACAGGGCCCTCCTACAATGAGCAGTTCTTC.

A few counts support this clonotype. J is TRBJ2-5 and V is TRBV12-5; no firm D call. V gave up 6 bases and J gave up 1 base, with 9 bases separating them. CDR3 length: 13 amino acids. From germline, CDR1 is LGHNT and CDR2 FRNRAP. In DNA form, the CDR3 reads TGTGCTAGTGGACTAACCCCCCAAGAGACCCAGTACTTC. Translation gives CASGLTPQETQYF.

This chain joins TRBV5-1 and TRBJ2-5, with TRBD2 matching over 11 bases. Germline CDR1 and CDR2: SGHRS and YFSETQ. Germline trimming cut 2 bases from V and 0 bases from J; bases unmatched to any gene: 12. CDR3 size: 19 residues. The CDR3 reads CASSFQPSGGPQYQETQYF. DNA for the CDR3: TGCGCCAGCAGCTTTCAACCTAGCGGGGGGCCTCAGTACCAAGAGACCCAGTACTTC.

The chain is built from TRBV5-1 and TRBJ2-3; TRBD2 matches 11 bases. V shed 2 bases and J 4 bases; nucleotides not matched to a gene: 9. The CDR3 contains 17 residues. CDR1 SGHRS and CDR2 YFSETQ come from the germline V gene. Here the CDR3 reads CASSLVPGLAAPDTQYF. DNA for the CDR3: TGCGCCAGCAGCTTAGTACCGGGACTAGCGGCGCCAGATACGCAGTATTTT.

The chain has TRBV20-1 and TRBJ2-3; 7 bases are shared with TRBD1. The germline CDR1 and CDR2 sequences are DFQATT and SNEGSKA (reference sequence). Trimming at V came to 4 bases and at J to 2 bases, leaving 6 bases not matched to a gene. The CDR3 consists of 14 residues. CDR3 nucleotide sequence: TGCAGTGCTAACAGGGGTCTTAACACAGATACGCAGTATTTT. It is translated as CSANRGLNTDTQYF.

The V gene is TRBV15, the J gene TRBJ2-1, with 12 bases that match TRBD2. The ends lost 1 base at V and 7 bases at J; junction bases unmatched: 20. Per the germline V gene, CDR1 is LNHNV and CDR2 is YYDKDF (reference sequence). CDR3 length: 21 residues. The CDR3 nucleotides read TGTGCCACCAGCAGAGGCTACCCAGCGCGGCTAGCGGGAGGGGTCCTGAATGAGCAGTTCTTC. Its protein is CATSRGYPARLAGGVLNEQFF.

On this clonotype: This could be a read error, since a much larger clone is one nucleotide away. The V and J genes are TRBV29-1 and TRBJ2-1; D is unclear. The DNA end is a closer match to TRBJ2-7, so the J assignment may be wrong. The germline V gene has CDR1 SQVTM and CDR2 ANQGSEA. This CDR3 region has 10 residues. CDR3 in amino acids: CSGGYNEQYF. In DNA form, the CDR3 reads TGCAGCGGGGGATACAATGAGCAGTACTTC.

This clonotype has more than one count but fewer than ten. The rearrangement links TRBV5-4 to TRBJ2-3, with 8 bases lining up with TRBD2. This CDR3 region has 12 residues. With 3 bases clipped from V and 10 bases from J, the junction kept 4 bases outside the gene matches. Per germline, CDR1 SGHNT and CDR2 YYREEE (reference sequence). The CDR3 loop is CASSSPGLAQYF. For the CDR3, the DNA is TGTGCCAGCAGCTCACCGGGACTAGCGCAGTATTTT.

The chain combines TRBV6-5 with TRBJ2-3; D is perhaps TRBD2 (6 bases). V dropped 4 bases and J dropped 4 bases, with 18 bases sitting between them. This CDR3 spans 16 amino acids. The germline V gene has CDR1 MNHEY and CDR2 SVGAGI. This chain's CDR3 is CASSCPTAASADTQYF. The CDR3 region has the DNA TGTGCCAGCAGTTGCCCTACTGCCGCTAGCGCAGATACGCAGTATTTT.

This clonotype was found a few times. The chain links TRBV28 to TRBJ2-1; D may be TRBD1 or TRBD2 (5 bases each). This CDR3 is 15 amino acids long. Deletions cut 6 bases from V and 6 bases from J, with 18 bases between. Germline CDR1 reads MDHEN; CDR2 reads SYDVKM. CDR3 region: CASRPFRTGANEQFF. Here the CDR3 DNA reads TGTGCCAGCAGACCATTTAGAACCGGGGCCAATGAGCAGTTCTTC.

The rearrangement uses TRBV5-1 and TRBJ1-1; 11 bases are shared with TRBD1. The CDR3 sequence is 15 residues long. V was pared by 4 bases and J by 11 bases, with 13 bases of the junction left unmatched. Germline V gives CDR1 SGHRS, CDR2 YFSETQ. Here the CDR3 DNA reads TGCGCCAGCAGCGCGCGAGGACAGGGGGCCCTGGGGGCTTTCTTT. Amino acid sequence: CASSARGQGALGAFF.

The chain uses TRBV20-1 and TRBJ2-3; 8 bases match TRBD1. CDR3 size: 15 residues. Germline trimming cut 6 bases from V and 3 bases from J; bases unmatched to any gene: 11. Germline V lookup: CDR1 DFQATT, CDR2 SNEGSKA (reference sequence). The CDR3 nucleotides read TGCAGTGCCCTTACGACAGGGGCGAGAACAGATACGCAGTATTTT. Translated, it gives CSALTTGARTDTQYF.

This clonotype was picked up a small number of times. The chain has TRBV5-1 and TRBJ2-3; perhaps D is TRBD1 or TRBD2 (5 bases each). The length of the CDR3 is 16 residues. The germline V gene encodes CDR1 SGHRS and CDR2 YFSETQ. Trimming stripped 0 bases from V and 4 bases from J, with 15 bases between. CDR3 DNA sequence: TGCGCCAGCAGCTTGGCCCGAACTAGGGGTCCAGATACGCAGTATTTT. Translating gives CASSLARTRGPDTQYF.

The J gene is TRBJ2-3, the V gene TRBV20-1, with D perhaps assigned TRBD1 or TRBD2 (5 bases each). Germline loops: CDR1 DFQATT, CDR2 SNEGSKA (reference sequence). V shed 0 bases and J shed 2 bases, with 12 bases lying between them. CDR3 size: 15 residues. The CDR3 loop is CSARDIRGPTDTQYF. The CDR3 DNA follows: TGCAGTGCTAGAGATATTCGGGGACCCACAGATACGCAGTATTTT.

The V gene is TRBV20-1, the J gene TRBJ2-1; 10 nucleotides match TRBD2. V gave up 0 bases and J gave up 6 bases; unmatched junction bases: 8. The CDR3 runs 16 residues. Per the germline V gene, CDR1 is DFQATT and CDR2 is SNEGSKA (reference sequence). CDR3 in amino acids: CSARDTGTSVPNEQFF. DNA for the CDR3: TGCAGTGCTAGAGATACCGGGACTAGCGTACCCAATGAGCAGTTCTTC.

This rearrangement joins TRBV10-2 to TRBJ2-7, with 8 bases matching TRBD1. The CDR3 runs 16 residues. V lost 2 bases and J lost 1; bases outside the gene matches: 7. Germline loops: CDR1 WSHSY, CDR2 SAAADI. CDR3 sequence: CASSEENRGMSYEQYF. The CDR3 DNA sequence: TGCGCCAGCAGTGAGGAAAACAGGGGGATGTCCTACGAGCAGTACTTC.

This clonotype was observed a handful of times. The rearrangement uses TRBV28 and TRBJ2-7, with unresolved D. Germline-derived CDR1 and CDR2 are MDHEN and SYDVKM. The CDR3 contains 12 residues. V was cut by 6 bases and J by 5 bases, with 11 bases left in between. CDR3 in amino acids: CASSPITHEQYF. In DNA, the CDR3 is TGTGCCAGCAGCCCCATCACCCACGAGCAGTACTTC.

This clonotype has a handful of counts. The CDR3 bases are TGTGCCAGCAGCTTACGAGGTTACCAGAGGACTAGCTCAGATACGCAGTATTTT. Residues: CASSLRGYQRTSSDTQYF. The chain links TRBV11-2 to TRBJ2-3, with 8 nucleotides matching TRBD2. Germline V gene data show CDR1 as SGHAT and CDR2 as FQNNGV. J was trimmed by 4 bases and V by 2 bases; bases with no gene match: 14. CDR3 length equals 18 residues.

This clonotype turned up a few times. The genes are TRBV7-6 and TRBJ1-1, with D maybe TRBD1 (6 bases). V was clipped by 5 bases and J by 3 bases, with 19 bases between them. Per germline, CDR1 SGHVS and CDR2 FNYEAQ. The CDR3 has 16 amino acids. CDR3 in amino acids: CASSPWGNRDDTEAFF. For the CDR3, the DNA is TGTGCCAGCAGCCCATGGGGTAACAGGGATGACACTGAAGCTTTCTTT.